This T cell receptor (beta chain) was captured by sequencing in a study of blood T cells in healthy people across ages. General observations from the study: It was found that TCR beta diversity correlated strongly with the percentage of naive T cells.

Then a second PCR, running roughly 6 to 11 cycles, was carried out with a sample-barcoded 5' primer and a J-beta primer mix. Carrying 12 random nucleotides, a template-switch adaptor labeled each individual cDNA molecule. Via MiXCR, TCRdb re-called the 5' RACE reads, giving one row per CDR3 protein. The sample holds approximately 400,000 distinct CDR3 sequences, roughly half seen once. V shed 0 bases and J 3 bases; nucleotides not matched to a gene: 6. This CDR3 has 16 amino acids. The V gene's germline CDR1 is SGDLS and CDR2 YYNGEE. Of note for this clonotype: Its antigen is still unknown.

This clonotype originated in a man aged 55 to 70 in good health. Sequenced material: blood. This chain uses TRBV9 with TRBJ2-3; the match to TRBD2 covers 8 bases. The CDR3 reads CASSVVRLAQTDTQYF. DNA of the CDR3: TGTGCCAGCAGCGTAGTGAGACTAGCGCAAACAGATACGCAGTATTTT.